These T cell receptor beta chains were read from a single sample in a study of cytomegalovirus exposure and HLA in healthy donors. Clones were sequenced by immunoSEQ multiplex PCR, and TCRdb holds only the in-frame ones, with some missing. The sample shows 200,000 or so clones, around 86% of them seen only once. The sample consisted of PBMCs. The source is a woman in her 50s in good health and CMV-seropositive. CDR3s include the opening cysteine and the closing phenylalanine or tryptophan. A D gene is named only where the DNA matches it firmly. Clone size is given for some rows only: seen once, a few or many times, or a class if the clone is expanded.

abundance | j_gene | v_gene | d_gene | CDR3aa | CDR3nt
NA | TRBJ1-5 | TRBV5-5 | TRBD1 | CASSRDRVQPQHF | TGTGCCAGCAGCCGTGACAGGGTACAGCCCCAGCATTTT
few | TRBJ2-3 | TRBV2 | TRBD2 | CASSDGGTAGGQYF | TGTGCCAGCAGTGACGGGGGGACCGCCGGGGGGCAGTATTTT
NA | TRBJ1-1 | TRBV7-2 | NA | CASSFAPTGTEAFF | TGTGCCAGCAGCTTTGCACCTACCGGGACTGAAGCTTTCTTT
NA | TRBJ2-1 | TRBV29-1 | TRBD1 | CSADRGHNFRGNEQFF | TGCAGCGCAGACAGGGGGCATAACTTTCGGGGGAATGAGCAGTTCTTC
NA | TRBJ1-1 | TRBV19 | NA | CASSRAASMNTEAFF | TGTGCCAGTAGCCGAGCGGCATCAATGAACACTGAAGCTTTCTTT
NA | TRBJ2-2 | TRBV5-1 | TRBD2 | CASSLGLAGHPGELFF | TGCGCCAGCAGCTTGGGACTAGCGGGACATCCCGGGGAGCTGTTTTTT
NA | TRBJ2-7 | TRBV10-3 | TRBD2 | CAITPGGTSDYEQYF | TGTGCCATCACTCCGGGGGGGACTAGCGACTACGAGCAGTACTTC
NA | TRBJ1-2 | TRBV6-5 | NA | CASKLKRHLAGYTF | TGTGCCAGCAAATTAAAGCGGCATCTGGCGGGCTACACCTTC
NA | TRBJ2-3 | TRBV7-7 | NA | CASSSGGTDTQYF | TGTGCCAGCAGCTCGGGAGGCACAGATACGCAGTATTTT
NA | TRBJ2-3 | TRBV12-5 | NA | CASGLGQTSTDTQYF | TGTGCTAGTGGTTTGGGACAGACTAGCACAGATACGCAGTATTTT
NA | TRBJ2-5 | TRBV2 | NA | CASKEQPQETQYF | TGTGCCAGCAAGGAACAGCCTCAAGAGACCCAGTACTTC
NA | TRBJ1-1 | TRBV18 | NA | CASSPDSEAFF | TGTGCCAGCTCACCGGACAGTGAAGCTTTCTTT
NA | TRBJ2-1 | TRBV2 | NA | CASSEWQGSYNEQFF | TGTGCCAGCAGTGAATGGCAGGGGTCCTACAATGAGCAGTTCTTC
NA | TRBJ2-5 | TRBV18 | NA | CASSRGGQETQYF | TGTGCCAGCTCACGAGGGGGCCAAGAGACCCAGTACTTC
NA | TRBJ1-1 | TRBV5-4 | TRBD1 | CASSLAGTGVSRAFF | TGTGCCAGCAGCTTGGCCGGGACAGGGGTTTCTCGGGCTTTCTTT
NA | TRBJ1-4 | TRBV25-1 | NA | CASSEGATTNEKLFF | TGTGCCAGCAGTGAGGGGGCCACAACTAATGAAAAACTGTTTTTT
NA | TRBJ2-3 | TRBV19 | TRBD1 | CASSLTTGYRTDTQYF | TGTGCCAGTAGTTTAACGACAGGGTACCGCACAGATACGCAGTATTTT
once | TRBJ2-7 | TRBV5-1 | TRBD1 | CASSLVPGQRNEQYF | TGCGCCAGCAGCTTGGTCCCGGGACAGAGGAACGAGCAGTACTTC
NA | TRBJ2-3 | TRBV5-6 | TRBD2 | CASSLLADTQYF | TGTGCCAGCAGCCTACTAGCGGATACGCAGTATTTT
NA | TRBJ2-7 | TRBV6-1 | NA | CASRVGRGSYEQYF | TGTGCCAGCAGGGTAGGCAGGGGATCCTACGAGCAGTACTTC
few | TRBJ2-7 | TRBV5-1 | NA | CASSLFGDTTYEQYF | TGCGCCAGCAGCTTGTTCGGTGACACGACCTACGAGCAGTACTTC
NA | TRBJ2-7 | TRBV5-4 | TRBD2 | CASSARSGKGNEQYF | TGTGCCAGCAGCGCACGGAGCGGGAAGGGAAACGAGCAGTACTTC
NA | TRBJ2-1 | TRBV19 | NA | CASSAGTVPEQFF | TGTGCCAGTAGTGCGGGGACAGTCCCTGAGCAGTTCTTC
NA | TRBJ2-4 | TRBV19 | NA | CASSKTGLVAQNIQYF | TGTGCCAGTAGTAAGACAGGTTTGGTGGCACAAAACATTCAGTACTTC
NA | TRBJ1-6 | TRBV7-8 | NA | CASSLEAWAVNSPLHF | TGTGCCAGCAGCTTAGAAGCTTGGGCAGTTAATTCACCCCTCCACTTT
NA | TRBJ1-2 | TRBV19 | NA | CASSEGVGANYGYTF | TGTGCGTCTAGTGAGGGGGTAGGCGCCAACTATGGCTACACCTTC
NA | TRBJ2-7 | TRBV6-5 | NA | CASSYSSVPSNYEQYF | TGTGCCAGCAGTTACTCGAGTGTCCCTAGCAACTACGAGCAGTACTTC